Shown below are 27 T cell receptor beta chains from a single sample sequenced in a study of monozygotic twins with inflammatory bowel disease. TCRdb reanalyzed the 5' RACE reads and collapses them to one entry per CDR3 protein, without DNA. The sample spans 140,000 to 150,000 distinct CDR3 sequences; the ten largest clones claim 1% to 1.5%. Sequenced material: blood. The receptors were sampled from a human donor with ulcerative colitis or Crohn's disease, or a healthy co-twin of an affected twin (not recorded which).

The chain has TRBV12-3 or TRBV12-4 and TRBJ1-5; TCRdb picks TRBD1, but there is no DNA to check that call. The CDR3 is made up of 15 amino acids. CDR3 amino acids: CASSLTGGGVQPQHF.

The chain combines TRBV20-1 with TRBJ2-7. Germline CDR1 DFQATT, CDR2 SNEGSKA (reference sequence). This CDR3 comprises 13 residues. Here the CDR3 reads CSARVLDGYEQYF.

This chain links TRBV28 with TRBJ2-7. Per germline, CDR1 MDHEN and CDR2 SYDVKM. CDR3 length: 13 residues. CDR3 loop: CASSRLSPYEQYF.

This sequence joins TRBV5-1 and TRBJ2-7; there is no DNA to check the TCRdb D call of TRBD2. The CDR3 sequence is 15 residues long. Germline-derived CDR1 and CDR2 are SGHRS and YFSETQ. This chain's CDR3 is CASSLLRQGGYEQYF.

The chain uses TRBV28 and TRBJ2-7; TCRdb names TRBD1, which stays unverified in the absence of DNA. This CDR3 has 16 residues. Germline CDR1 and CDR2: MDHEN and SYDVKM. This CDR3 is CASSFSRTGLTYEQYF.

The CDR3 here is CASSQNNPDTGELFF. V is TRBV5-1 and J is TRBJ2-2. Germline CDR1 reads SGHRS; CDR2 reads YFSETQ. This CDR3 is 15 amino acids long.

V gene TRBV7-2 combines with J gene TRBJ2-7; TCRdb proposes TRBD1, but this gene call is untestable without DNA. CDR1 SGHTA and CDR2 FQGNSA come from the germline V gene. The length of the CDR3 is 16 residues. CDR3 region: CASSLVPSGYSYEQYF.

CDR3: CASSLNFLWEQYF. The chain uses TRBV7-2 and TRBJ2-7. This CDR3 has 13 residues. CDR1 SGHTA and CDR2 FQGNSA come from the germline V gene.

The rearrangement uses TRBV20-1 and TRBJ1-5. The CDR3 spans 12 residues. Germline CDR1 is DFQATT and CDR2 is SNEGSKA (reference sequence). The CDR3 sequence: CSAIKGNQPQHF.

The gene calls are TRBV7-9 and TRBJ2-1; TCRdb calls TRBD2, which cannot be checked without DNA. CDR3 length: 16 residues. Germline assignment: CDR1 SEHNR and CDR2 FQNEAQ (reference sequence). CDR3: CASSSRTGTSGKEQFF.

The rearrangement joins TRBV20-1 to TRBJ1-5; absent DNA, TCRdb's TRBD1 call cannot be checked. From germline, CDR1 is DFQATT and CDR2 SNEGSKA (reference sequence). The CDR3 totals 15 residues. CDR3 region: CSARGGGGVNQPQHF.

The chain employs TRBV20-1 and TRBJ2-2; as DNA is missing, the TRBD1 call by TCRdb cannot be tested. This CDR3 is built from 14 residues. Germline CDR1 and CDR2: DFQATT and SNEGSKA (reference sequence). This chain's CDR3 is CSHSRTGNTGELFF.

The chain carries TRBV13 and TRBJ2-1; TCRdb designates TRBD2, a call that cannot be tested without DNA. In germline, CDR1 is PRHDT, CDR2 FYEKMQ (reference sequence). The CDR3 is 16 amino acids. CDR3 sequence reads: CASSLEGLAGYNEQFF.

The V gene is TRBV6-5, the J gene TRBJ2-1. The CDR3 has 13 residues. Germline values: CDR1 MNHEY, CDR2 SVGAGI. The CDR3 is CASSYLAYNEQFF.

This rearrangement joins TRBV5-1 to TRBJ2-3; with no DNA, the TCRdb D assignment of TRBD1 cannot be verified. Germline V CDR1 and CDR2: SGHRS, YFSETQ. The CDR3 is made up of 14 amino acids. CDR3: CASSPGQHTDTQYF. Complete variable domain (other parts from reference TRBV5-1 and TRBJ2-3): KAGVTQTPRYLIKTRGQQVTLSCSPISGHRSVSWYQQTPGQGLQFLFEYFSETQRNKGNFPGRFSGRQFSNSRSEMNVSTLELGDSALYLCASSPGQHTDTQYFGPGTRLTVL.

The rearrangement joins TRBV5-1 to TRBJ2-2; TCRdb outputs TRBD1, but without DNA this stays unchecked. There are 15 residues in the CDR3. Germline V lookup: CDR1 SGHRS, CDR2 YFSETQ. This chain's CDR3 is CASTTTGANTGELFF. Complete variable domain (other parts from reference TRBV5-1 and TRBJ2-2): KAGVTQTPRYLIKTRGQQVTLSCSPISGHRSVSWYQQTPGQGLQFLFEYFSETQRNKGNFPGRFSGRQFSNSRSEMNVSTLELGDSALYLCASTTTGANTGELFFGEGSRLTVL.

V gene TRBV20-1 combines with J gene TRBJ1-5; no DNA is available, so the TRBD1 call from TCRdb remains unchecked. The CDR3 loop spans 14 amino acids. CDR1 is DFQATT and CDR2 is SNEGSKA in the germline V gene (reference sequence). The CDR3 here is CSATPGQGYQPQHF.

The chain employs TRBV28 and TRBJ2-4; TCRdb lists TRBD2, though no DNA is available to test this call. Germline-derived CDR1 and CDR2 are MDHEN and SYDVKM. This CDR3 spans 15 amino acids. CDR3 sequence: CASSPNSGRRNIQYF.

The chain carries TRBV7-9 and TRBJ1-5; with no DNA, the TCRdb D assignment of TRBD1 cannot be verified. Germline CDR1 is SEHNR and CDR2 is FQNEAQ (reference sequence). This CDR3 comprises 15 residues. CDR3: CASSVGQGRYQPQHF. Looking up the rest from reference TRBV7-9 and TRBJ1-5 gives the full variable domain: DTGVSQNPRHKITKRGQNVTFRCDPISEHNRLYWYRQTLGQGPEFLTYFQNEAQLEKSRLLSDRFSAERPKGSFSTLEIQRTEQGDSAMYLCASSVGQGRYQPQHFGDGTRLSIL.

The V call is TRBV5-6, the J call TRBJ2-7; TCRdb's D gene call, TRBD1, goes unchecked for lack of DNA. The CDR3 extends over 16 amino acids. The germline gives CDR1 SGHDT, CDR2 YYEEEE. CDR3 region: CASSGRRRDTAWEQYF.

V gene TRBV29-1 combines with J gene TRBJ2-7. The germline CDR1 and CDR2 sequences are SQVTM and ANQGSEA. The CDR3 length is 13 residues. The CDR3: CSVVAGTAWEQYF.

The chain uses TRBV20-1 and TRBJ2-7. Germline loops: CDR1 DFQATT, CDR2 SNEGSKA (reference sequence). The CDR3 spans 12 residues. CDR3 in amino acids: CSARGIYYEQYF.

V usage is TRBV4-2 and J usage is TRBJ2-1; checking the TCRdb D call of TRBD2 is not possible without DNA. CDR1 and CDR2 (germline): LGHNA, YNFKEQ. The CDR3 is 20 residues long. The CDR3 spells CASSQEGRGEVGGRRDEQFF.

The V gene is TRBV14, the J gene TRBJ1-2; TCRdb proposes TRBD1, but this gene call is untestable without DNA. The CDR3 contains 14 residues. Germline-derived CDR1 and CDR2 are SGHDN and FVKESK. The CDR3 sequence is CASSQDGGRRGYTF.

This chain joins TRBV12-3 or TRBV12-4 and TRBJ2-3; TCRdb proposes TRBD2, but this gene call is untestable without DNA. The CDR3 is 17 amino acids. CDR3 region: CASSLKLASRGTDTQYF.

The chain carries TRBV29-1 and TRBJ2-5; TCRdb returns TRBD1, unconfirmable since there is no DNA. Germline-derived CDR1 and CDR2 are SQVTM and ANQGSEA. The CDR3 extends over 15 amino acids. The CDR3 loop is CSVREPGQGTKTQYF.

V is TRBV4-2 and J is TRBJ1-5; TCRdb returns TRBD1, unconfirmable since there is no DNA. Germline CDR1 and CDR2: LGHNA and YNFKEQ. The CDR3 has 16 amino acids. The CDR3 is CASSQEQGESNQPQHF.